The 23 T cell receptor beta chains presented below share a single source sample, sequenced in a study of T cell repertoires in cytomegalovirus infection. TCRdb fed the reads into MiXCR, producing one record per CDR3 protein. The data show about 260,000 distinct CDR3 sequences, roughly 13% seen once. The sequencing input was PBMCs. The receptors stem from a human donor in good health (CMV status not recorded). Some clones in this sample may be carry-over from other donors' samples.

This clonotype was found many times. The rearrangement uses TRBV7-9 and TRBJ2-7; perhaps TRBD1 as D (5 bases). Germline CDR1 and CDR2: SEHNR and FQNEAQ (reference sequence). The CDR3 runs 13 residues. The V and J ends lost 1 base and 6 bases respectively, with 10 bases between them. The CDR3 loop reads CASSLVVRAEQYF. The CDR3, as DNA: TGTGCCAGCAGCTTAGTGGTCAGGGCCGAGCAGTACTTC.

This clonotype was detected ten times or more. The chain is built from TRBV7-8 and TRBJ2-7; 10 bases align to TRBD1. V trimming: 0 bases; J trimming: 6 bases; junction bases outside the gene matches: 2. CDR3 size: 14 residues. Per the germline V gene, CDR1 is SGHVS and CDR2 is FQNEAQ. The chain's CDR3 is CASSLADRGGEQYF. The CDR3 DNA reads TGTGCCAGCAGCTTAGCGGACAGGGGGGGCGAGCAGTACTTC.

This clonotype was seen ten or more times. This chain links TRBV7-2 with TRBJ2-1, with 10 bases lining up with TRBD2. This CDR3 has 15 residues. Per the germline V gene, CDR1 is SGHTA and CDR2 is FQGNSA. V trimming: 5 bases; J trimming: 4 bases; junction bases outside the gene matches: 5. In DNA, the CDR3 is TGTGCCAGCAGCCCAGCGGGGGGGCGGTACAATGAGCAGTTCTTC. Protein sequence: CASSPAGGRYNEQFF.

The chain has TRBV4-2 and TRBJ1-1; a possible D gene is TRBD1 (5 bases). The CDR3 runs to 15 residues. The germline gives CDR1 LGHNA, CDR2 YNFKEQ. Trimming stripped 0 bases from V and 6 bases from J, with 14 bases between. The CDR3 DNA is TGTGCCAGCAGCCAAGAAGCCCAGGGCCCCGCTGAAGCTTTCTTT. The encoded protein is CASSQEAQGPAEAFF.

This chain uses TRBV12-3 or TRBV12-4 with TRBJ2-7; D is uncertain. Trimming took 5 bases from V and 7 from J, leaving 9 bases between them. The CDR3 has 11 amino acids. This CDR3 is CASSLDVEQYF. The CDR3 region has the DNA TGTGCCAGCAGTCTTGACGTTGAGCAGTACTTC.

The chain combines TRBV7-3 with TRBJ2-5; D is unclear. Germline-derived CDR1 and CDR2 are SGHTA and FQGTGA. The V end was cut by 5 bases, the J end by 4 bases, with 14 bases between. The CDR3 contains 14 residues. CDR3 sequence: CASSLPLGRETQYF. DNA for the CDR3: TGTGCCAGCAGCCTCCCGCTGGGCCGAGAGACCCAGTACTTC.

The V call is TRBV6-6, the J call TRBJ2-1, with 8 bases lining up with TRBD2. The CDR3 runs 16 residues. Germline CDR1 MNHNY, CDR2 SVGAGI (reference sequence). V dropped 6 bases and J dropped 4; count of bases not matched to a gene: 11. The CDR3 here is CASSLGSGGLYNEQFF. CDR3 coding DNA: TGTGCCAGCAGCCTCGGCAGCGGGGGTCTTTACAATGAGCAGTTCTTC.

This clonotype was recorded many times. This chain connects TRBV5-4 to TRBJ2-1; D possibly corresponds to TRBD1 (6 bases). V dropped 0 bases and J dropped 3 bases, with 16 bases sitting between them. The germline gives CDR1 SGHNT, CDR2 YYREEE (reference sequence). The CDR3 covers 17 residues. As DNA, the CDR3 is TGTGCCAGCAGCTTGGACCCAAGGGGGTCGAGCTACAATGAGCAGTTCTTC. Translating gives CASSLDPRGSSYNEQFF.

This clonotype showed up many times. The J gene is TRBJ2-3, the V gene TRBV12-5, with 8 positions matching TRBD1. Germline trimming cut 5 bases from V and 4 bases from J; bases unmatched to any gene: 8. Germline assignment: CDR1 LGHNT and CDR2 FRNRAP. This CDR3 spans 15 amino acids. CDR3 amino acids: CASGAENRGSDTQYF. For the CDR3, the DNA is TGTGCTAGTGGTGCCGAGAACAGGGGGTCAGATACGCAGTATTTT.

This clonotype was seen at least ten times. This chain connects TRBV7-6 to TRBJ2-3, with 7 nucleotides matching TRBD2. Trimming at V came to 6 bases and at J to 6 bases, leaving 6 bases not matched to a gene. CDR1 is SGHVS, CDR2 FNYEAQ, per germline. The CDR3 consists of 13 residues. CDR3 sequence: CASRREGLDTQYF. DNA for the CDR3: TGTGCCAGCAGGAGGGAGGGCCTGGATACGCAGTATTTT.

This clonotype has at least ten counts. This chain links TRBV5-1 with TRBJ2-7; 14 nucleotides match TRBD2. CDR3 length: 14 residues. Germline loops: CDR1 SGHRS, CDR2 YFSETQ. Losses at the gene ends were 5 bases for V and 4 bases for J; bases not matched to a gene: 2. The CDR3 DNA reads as TGCGCCAGCAGACGACTAGCGGGAGGGTACGAGCAGTACTTC. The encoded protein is CASRRLAGGYEQYF.

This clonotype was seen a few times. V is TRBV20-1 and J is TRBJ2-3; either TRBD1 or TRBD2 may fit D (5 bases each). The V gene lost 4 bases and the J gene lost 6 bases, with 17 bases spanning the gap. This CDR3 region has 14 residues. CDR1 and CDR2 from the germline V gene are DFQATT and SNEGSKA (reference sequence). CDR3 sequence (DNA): TGCAGTGCTAACCCCGGGACCCCAAGGGATACGCAGTATTTT. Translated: CSANPGTPRDTQYF.

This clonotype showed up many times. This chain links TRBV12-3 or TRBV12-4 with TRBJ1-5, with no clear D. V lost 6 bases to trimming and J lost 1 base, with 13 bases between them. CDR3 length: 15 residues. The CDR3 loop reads CASRPKQGSNQPQHF. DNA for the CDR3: TGTGCCAGCAGACCCAAACAAGGCAGCAATCAGCCCCAGCATTTT.

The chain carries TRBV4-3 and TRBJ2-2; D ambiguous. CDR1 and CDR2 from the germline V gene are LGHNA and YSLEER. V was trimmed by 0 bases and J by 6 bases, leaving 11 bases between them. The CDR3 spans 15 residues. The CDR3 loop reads CASSQEKAGAGELFF. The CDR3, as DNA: TGCGCCAGCAGCCAAGAGAAGGCAGGCGCCGGGGAGCTGTTTTTT.

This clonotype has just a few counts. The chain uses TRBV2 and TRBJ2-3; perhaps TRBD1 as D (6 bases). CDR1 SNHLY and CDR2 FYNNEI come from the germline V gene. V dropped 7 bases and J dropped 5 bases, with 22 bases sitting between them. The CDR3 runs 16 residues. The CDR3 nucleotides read TGTGCCAGCAACCTACCCCTGGGACAAACAGGAGATACGCAGTATTTT. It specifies CASNLPLGQTGDTQYF.

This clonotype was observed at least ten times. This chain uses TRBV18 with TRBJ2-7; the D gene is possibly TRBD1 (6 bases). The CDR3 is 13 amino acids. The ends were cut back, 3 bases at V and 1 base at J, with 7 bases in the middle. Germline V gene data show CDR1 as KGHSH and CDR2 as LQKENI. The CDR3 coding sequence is TGTGCCAGCTCACCGGACAGTTCCTACGAGCAGTACTTC. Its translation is CASSPDSSYEQYF.

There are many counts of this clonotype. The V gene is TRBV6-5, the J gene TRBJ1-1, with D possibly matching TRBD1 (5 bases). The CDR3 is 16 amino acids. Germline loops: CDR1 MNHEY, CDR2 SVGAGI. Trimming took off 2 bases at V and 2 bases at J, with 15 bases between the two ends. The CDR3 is CASSYRRFDSNTEAFF. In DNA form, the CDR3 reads TGTGCCAGCAGTTACCGGAGGTTTGACAGTAACACTGAAGCTTTCTTT.

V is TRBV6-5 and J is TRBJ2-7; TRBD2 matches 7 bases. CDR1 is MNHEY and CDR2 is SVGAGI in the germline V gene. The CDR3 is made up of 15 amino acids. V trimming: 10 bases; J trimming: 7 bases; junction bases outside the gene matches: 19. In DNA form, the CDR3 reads TGTGCCATCACCAAGGTGGGAGGGAGGAGTAGGGAGCAGTACTTC. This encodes CAITKVGGRSREQYF.

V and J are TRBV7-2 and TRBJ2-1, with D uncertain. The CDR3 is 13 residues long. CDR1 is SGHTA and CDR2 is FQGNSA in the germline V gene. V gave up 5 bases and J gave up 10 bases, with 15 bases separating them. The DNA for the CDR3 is TGTGCCAGCAGCGTTGACCTAATTCAGGAGCAGTTCTTC. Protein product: CASSVDLIQEQFF.

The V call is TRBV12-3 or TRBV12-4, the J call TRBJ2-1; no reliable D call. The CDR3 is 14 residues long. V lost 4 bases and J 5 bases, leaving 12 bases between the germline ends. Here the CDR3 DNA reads TGTGCCAGCAGTTGGGCTCATGGTGACAATGAGCAGTTCTTC. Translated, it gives CASSWAHGDNEQFF.

The CDR3 is CASSLAPPMDYNEQFF. Written as DNA, the CDR3 is TGTGCCAGCAGCTTGGCACCACCGATGGACTACAATGAGCAGTTCTTC. The chain recombines TRBV5-4 with TRBJ2-1; D gene ambiguous. Trimming removed 0 bases from V and 3 bases from J, with 13 bases in between. The CDR3 consists of 16 residues. CDR1 and CDR2 from the germline V gene are SGHNT and YYREEE (reference sequence).

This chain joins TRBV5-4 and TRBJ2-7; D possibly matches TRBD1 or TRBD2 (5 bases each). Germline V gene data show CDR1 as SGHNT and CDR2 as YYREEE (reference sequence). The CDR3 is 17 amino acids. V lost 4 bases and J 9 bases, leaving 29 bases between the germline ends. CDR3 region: CASSVSVGPVGTSGQYF. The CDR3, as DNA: TGTGCCAGCAGCGTATCGGTTGGTCCAGTGGGGACGTCTGGGCAGTACTTC.

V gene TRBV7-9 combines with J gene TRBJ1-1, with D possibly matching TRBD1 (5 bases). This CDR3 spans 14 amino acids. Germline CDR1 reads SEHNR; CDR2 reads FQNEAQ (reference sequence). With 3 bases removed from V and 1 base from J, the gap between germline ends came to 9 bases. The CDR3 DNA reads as TGTGCCAGCAGCTTGAAGGGACCGAACACTGAAGCTTTCTTT. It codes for CASSLKGPNTEAFF. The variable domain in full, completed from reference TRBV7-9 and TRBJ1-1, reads DTGVSQNPRHKITKRGQNVTFRCDPISEHNRLYWYRQTLGQGPEFLTYFQNEAQLEKSRLLSDRFSAERPKGSFSTLEIQRTEQGDSAMYLCASSLKGPNTEAFFGQGTRLTVV.